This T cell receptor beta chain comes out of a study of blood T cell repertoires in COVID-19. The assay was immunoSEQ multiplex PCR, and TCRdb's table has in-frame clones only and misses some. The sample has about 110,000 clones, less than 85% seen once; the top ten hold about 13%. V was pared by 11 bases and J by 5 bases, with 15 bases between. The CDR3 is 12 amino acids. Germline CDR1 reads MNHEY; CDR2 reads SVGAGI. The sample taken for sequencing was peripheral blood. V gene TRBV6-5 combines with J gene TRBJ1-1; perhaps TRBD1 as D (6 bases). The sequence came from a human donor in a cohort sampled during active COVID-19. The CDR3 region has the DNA TGTGCCGCCCACAGGGATAGGACTGAAGCTTTCTTT. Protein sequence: CAAHRDRTEAFF.